The 27 T cell receptor beta chains presented below share a single source sample, sequenced in a study of shared clonotypes between healthy human individuals. Sequencing used immunoSEQ multiplex PCR; TCRdb keeps in-frame clones, though not all of them. The sample holds a few million clones, over 85% seen once. The sequenced sample consisted of naive CD4+ T cells from PBMCs. Noted subset: CD45RA+ positively selected. These receptors were collected from a man in his late teens or twenties in good health. Some clones in this sample may be carry-over from other donors' samples.

On this clone itself: The sample carries other DNA sequences with the same CDR3. The gene calls are TRBV29-1 and TRBJ1-1; TRBD1 might be the D (5 bases). There are 13 residues in the CDR3. Per the germline V gene, CDR1 is SQVTM and CDR2 is ANQGSEA. The V end lost 5 bases, the J end lost 0 bases, and 10 bases lay between the germline ends. CDR3 amino acids: CSVHGTLNTEAFF. CDR3 bases: TGCAGCGTTCACGGGACCTTGAACACTGAAGCTTTCTTT.

Points on this clone: Other DNA sequences in this sample translate to the same CDR3. The chain joins TRBV29-1 to TRBJ2-7, with a weak D call TRBD1 (5 bases). This CDR3 comprises 11 residues. Per the germline V gene, CDR1 is SQVTM and CDR2 is ANQGSEA. The germline V and J ends were trimmed by 6 bases and 2 bases, with 8 bases remaining between them. In nucleotides, the CDR3 is TGCAGCGTGGTAGGGGCCTACGAGCAGTACTTC. It yields the protein CSVVGAYEQYF.

This chain connects TRBV9 to TRBJ2-7, with TRBD1 matching over 9 bases. The V and J ends lost 3 bases and 3 bases, in that order; junction bases with no gene match: 13. This CDR3 is built from 17 residues. CDR1 is SGDLS and CDR2 is YYNGEE in the germline V gene. The CDR3 DNA sequence: TGTGCCAGCAGCGCTTCACTCGGGACAGGGAACCACTACGAGCAGTACTTC. This gives the protein CASSASLGTGNHYEQYF.

This chain links TRBV5-4 with TRBJ1-1, with D perhaps matching TRBD1 (5 bases). CDR1 is SGHNT, CDR2 YYREEE, per germline (reference sequence). Trimming pared 4 bases from V and 2 bases from J, leaving 15 bases between. The CDR3 has 15 amino acids. The CDR3 sequence: CASSGVRDVNTEAFF. The CDR3 bases are TGTGCCAGCAGCGGGGTGCGGGACGTAAACACTGAAGCTTTCTTT.

The chain is built from TRBV6-5 and TRBJ2-7, with 7 bases fitting TRBD1. The CDR3 is 12 amino acids. Germline V gene lookup returns CDR1 MNHEY and CDR2 SVGAGI. V was pared by 6 bases and J by 5 bases, with 4 bases of the junction left unmatched. CDR3: CASRDRNHEQYF. The DNA of the CDR3 is TGTGCCAGCAGGGACAGGAATCACGAGCAGTACTTC.

V gene TRBV5-4 combines with J gene TRBJ1-1, with a possible D match to TRBD1 (6 bases). Per germline, CDR1 SGHNT and CDR2 YYREEE (reference sequence). The CDR3 loop spans 16 amino acids. V lost 3 bases, J lost 4 bases, and 19 bases lay in between. The DNA for the CDR3 is TGTGCCAGCAGCTCCGGAGGGGGGGGTTGGAGCACTGAAGCTTTCTTT. It encodes CASSSGGGGWSTEAFF.

V is TRBV7-3 and J is TRBJ2-3; the D gene is possibly TRBD2 (5 bases). Germline V gene sequence: CDR1 SGHTA, CDR2 FQGTGA. V lost 5 bases to trimming and J lost 9 bases, with 15 bases between them. The CDR3 has 13 residues. CDR3 sequence: CASSPSPGTTQYF. Written as DNA, the CDR3 is TGTGCCAGCAGCCCAAGCCCGGGAACCACGCAGTATTTT.

This clone appeared once. The identical CDR3 is also encoded by other nucleotide sequences in the sample. V usage is TRBV30 and J usage is TRBJ2-7, with 7 bases lining up with TRBD2. Germline values: CDR1 GTSNPN, CDR2 SVGIG (reference sequence). Trimming took 0 bases from V and 2 from J; bases not matched to a gene: 1. This CDR3 comprises 13 residues. CDR3 DNA: TGTGCCTGGAGTGTAGCGGGGCCCTACGAGCAGTACTTC. Protein sequence: CAWSVAGPYEQYF.

The rearrangement links TRBV6-1 to TRBJ2-1; D remains unclear. The CDR3 runs 9 residues. V lost 2 bases, J lost 15 bases, and 5 bases lay in between. The germline V gene has CDR1 MNHNS and CDR2 SASEGT. The chain's CDR3 is CASSEIPFF. The CDR3 DNA reads TGTGCCAGCAGTGAAATTCCGTTCTTC.

The V gene is TRBV4-1, the J gene TRBJ2-4; D perhaps matches TRBD2 (6 bases). Germline V CDR1 and CDR2: MGHRA, YSYEKL. This CDR3 has 17 amino acids. V lost 0 bases, J lost 9 bases, and 21 bases lay in between. CDR3 sequence (DNA): TGCGCCAGCAGCCAAGATCAGGTCGTCGGGGGTTCAGGCATTCAGTACTTC. Amino acid sequence: CASSQDQVVGGSGIQYF.

CDR3 sequence: CSVGGTSLNTEAFF. The CDR3 nucleotides are TGCAGCGTTGGTGGCACGTCATTGAACACTGAAGCTTTCTTT. The chain employs TRBV29-1 and TRBJ1-1; no definite D call. Germline-derived CDR1 and CDR2 are SQVTM and ANQGSEA. Trimming shortened V by 4 bases and J by 0 bases, and 12 bases separated the two germline ends. The CDR3 contains 14 residues.

V usage is TRBV28 and J usage is TRBJ1-2, with a weak D call TRBD1 (5 bases). Trimming pared 5 bases from V and 2 bases from J, leaving 15 bases between. Germline V gene lookup returns CDR1 MDHEN and CDR2 SYDVKM. The CDR3 consists of 15 residues. CDR3 in DNA: TGTGCCAGCAGTGGGGGGTCGAGGACGAACTATGGCTACACCTTC. It codes for CASSGGSRTNYGYTF.

The CDR3 nucleotides read TGTGCCAGCAGCTCTGGCGGGAGGGTGGGGGAGCAGTACTTC. It yields the protein CASSSGGRVGEQYF. V and J are TRBV7-2 and TRBJ2-7; 9 positions agree with TRBD2. The germline V gene encodes CDR1 SGHTA and CDR2 FQGNSA. The CDR3 loop spans 14 amino acids. Trimming removed 4 bases from V and 7 bases from J; junction bases left unmatched: 8. The entire variable domain, with the rest obtained from reference TRBV7-2 and TRBJ2-7, is as follows: GAGVSQSPSNKVTEKGKDVELRCDPISGHTALYWYRQSLGQGLEFLIYFQGNSAPDKSGLPSDRFSAERTGGSVSTLTIQRTQQEDSAVYLCASSSGGRVGEQYFGPGTRLTVT.

DNA of the CDR3: TGTGCCAGCAGCTTACTACCAGACAGTTTAGAGCAGTTCTTC. It codes for CASSLLPDSLEQFF. The chain uses TRBV7-7 and TRBJ2-1; possibly TRBD1 for D (5 bases). Germline CDR1 is SSHAT and CDR2 is FNYEAQ (reference sequence). Trimming stripped 2 bases from V and 10 bases from J, with 15 bases between. This CDR3 contains 14 residues.

V gene TRBV6-6 combines with J gene TRBJ1-4; 8 bases line up with TRBD1. The CDR3 covers 16 residues. Germline values: CDR1 MNHNY, CDR2 SVGAGI (reference sequence). V was clipped by 6 bases and J by 2 bases; unmatched bases: 8. The CDR3: CASRLRQGSTNEKLFF. The CDR3 DNA is TGTGCCAGCAGGCTCAGACAGGGGTCGACTAATGAAAAACTGTTTTTT.

CDR3 bases: TGTGCCAGCAGCTCCGGGCGCTGGGTCTATGGCTACACCTTC. Amino acid sequence: CASSSGRWVYGYTF. The V gene is TRBV7-9, the J gene TRBJ1-2; D is ambiguous. Germline V CDR1 and CDR2: SEHNR, FQNEAQ (reference sequence). The V gene lost 4 bases and the J gene lost 4 bases, with 13 bases spanning the gap. CDR3 size: 14 residues.

The chain employs TRBV6-5 and TRBJ2-7, with TRBD2 identical over 8 bases. The CDR3 sequence is 15 residues long. The germline gives CDR1 MNHEY, CDR2 SVGAGI. With 3 bases clipped from V and 2 bases from J, the junction kept 6 bases outside the gene matches. The CDR3 reads CASSYVAGGAYEQYF. In DNA, the CDR3 is TGTGCCAGCAGTTATGTCGCGGGAGGAGCCTACGAGCAGTACTTC.

The chain links TRBV27 to TRBJ2-3; D perhaps matches TRBD2 (6 bases). The CDR3 loop spans 14 amino acids. The germline gives CDR1 MNHEY, CDR2 SMNVEV (reference sequence). V lost 1 base and J lost 1, with 6 bases in between. The CDR3 DNA sequence: TGTGCCAGCAGTTTATGGGGGGGCACAGATACGCAGTATTTT. It specifies CASSLWGGTDTQYF.

This chain connects TRBV5-5 to TRBJ1-2; D ambiguous. Trimming removed 6 bases at V and 5 bases at J, with 14 bases between. The germline V gene has CDR1 SGHKS and CDR2 YYEKEE (reference sequence). The CDR3 is 13 residues long. This CDR3 is CASTSVGRYGYTF. The CDR3 DNA is TGTGCCAGCACATCTGTCGGGAGGTATGGCTACACCTTC.

About this clone itself: The same CDR3 also results from other DNA sequences found in this sample. The CDR3, as DNA: TGCGCCAGCAGCTTTCAGGGTGGGGAGACCCAGTACTTC. It specifies CASSFQGGETQYF. The chain recombines TRBV5-1 with TRBJ2-5; possible D gene TRBD1, 5 bases. The CDR3 sequence is 13 residues long. Between the trimmed V and J ends, which lost 2 bases and 5 bases, there was a span of 10 bases. Germline CDR1 reads SGHRS; CDR2 reads YFSETQ.

V usage is TRBV6-5 and J usage is TRBJ2-1; tentatively, D is TRBD1 (5 bases). Trimming took 0 bases from V and 3 from J, leaving 12 bases between them. This CDR3 has 16 amino acids. Germline CDR1 reads MNHEY; CDR2 reads SVGAGI. The CDR3 region is CASSYSFRADYNEQFF. CDR3 in DNA: TGTGCCAGCAGTTACTCGTTCAGGGCGGACTACAATGAGCAGTTCTTC.

The V call is TRBV6-6, the J call TRBJ2-1, with 9 bases aligning to TRBD1. The germline V gene has CDR1 MNHNY and CDR2 SVGAGI (reference sequence). V trimming: 5 bases; J trimming: 1 base; junction bases outside the gene matches: 6. The CDR3 loop spans 16 amino acids. CDR3 sequence: CASSLTGQGSYNEQFF. CDR3 nucleotides: TGTGCCAGCAGTCTAACTGGACAGGGGTCCTACAATGAGCAGTTCTTC.

This chain joins TRBV5-1 and TRBJ2-3; TRBD2 is a possible D gene (6 bases). CDR1 SGHRS and CDR2 YFSETQ come from the germline V gene. CDR3 size: 16 residues. V shed 3 bases and J shed 1 base, with 15 bases lying between them. In DNA form, the CDR3 reads TGCGCCAGCAGCTCGGGTGGGCGGGGCCGCACAGATACGCAGTATTTT. This translates into CASSSGGRGRTDTQYF.

The CDR3 bases are TGTGCCAGCAGTTTAATGAGGACAGGACGCACAGATACGCAGTATTTT. Translation gives CASSLMRTGRTDTQYF. J is TRBJ2-3 and V is TRBV7-9, with 7 bases identical to TRBD1. The CDR3 consists of 16 residues. The V and J ends lost 6 bases and 1 base, in that order; junction bases with no gene match: 10. CDR1 is SEHNR and CDR2 is FQNEAQ in the germline V gene (reference sequence).

This chain uses TRBV5-8 with TRBJ2-7, with 7 bases identical to TRBD1. From germline, CDR1 is SGHTS and CDR2 YDEGEE. J gave up 6 bases and V 4 bases, and 16 bases lay outside the gene matches. The CDR3 contains 16 residues. CDR3 in DNA: TGTGCCAGCAGCCTTGGGACAGATTTTTCATCCGCCGAGCAGTACTTC. Its protein is CASSLGTDFSSAEQYF.

As concerns this clone: Other DNA variants within this sample encode the same CDR3. The chain couples TRBV6-1 to TRBJ1-1; 9 bases are shared with TRBD1. The length of the CDR3 is 13 residues. J was trimmed by 1 base and V by 6 bases; bases with no gene match: 0. Germline values: CDR1 MNHNS, CDR2 SASEGT. The CDR3 is CASRQGANTEAFF. DNA for the CDR3: TGTGCCAGCAGACAGGGGGCGAACACTGAAGCTTTCTTT.

The genes are TRBV4-2 and TRBJ2-7; D is ambiguous. Trimming removed 1 base at V and 5 bases at J, with 12 bases between. This CDR3 region has 14 residues. CDR1 and CDR2 from the germline V gene are LGHNA and YNFKEQ. As DNA, the CDR3 is TGTGCCAGCAGCCAAGTGGGTGGGGTGAACGAGCAGTACTTC. Amino acids: CASSQVGGVNEQYF.